A single sample is the source of the 21 T cell receptor beta chains below, sequenced in a study of blood T cell repertoires in COVID-19 (dated by TCRdb to 2020 to 2022). The library was built by means of the immunoSEQ multiplex PCR assay. TCRdb re-hosts the immuneACCESS table, in-frame sequences only. Its copies lack some clones; in the studies checked, an unresolved V gene accounts for under half of them, and the cause for the rest is not known. The sample table shows about 480,000 clones, and less than 90% are seen once. Around 8% of the sample belongs to the ten largest clones. Input material: peripheral blood. Receptors originate from a woman between 50 and 59 years old with COVID-19, enrolled during active disease.

V usage is TRBV5-4 and J usage is TRBJ2-2; weak D call: TRBD1 (6 bases). Between the trimmed V and J ends, which lost 3 bases and 3 bases, there was a span of 12 bases. From germline, CDR1 is SGHNT and CDR2 YYREEE (reference sequence). This CDR3 is 15 amino acids long. The CDR3 sequence is CASSSQGLYTGELFF. CDR3 in DNA: TGTGCCAGCAGCTCCCAGGGGCTGTACACCGGGGAGCTGTTTTTT.

This clone was detected a few times. The chain has TRBV4-2 and TRBJ1-1; TRBD1 is a possible D gene (6 bases). Germline V lookup: CDR1 LGHNA, CDR2 YNFKEQ. The CDR3 contains 16 residues. The V and J ends lost 0 bases and 0 bases respectively, with 11 bases between them. CDR3 coding DNA: TGTGCCAGCAGCCAAGAACAGGGACGGGTGAACACTGAAGCTTTCTTT. Protein: CASSQEQGRVNTEAFF.

The gene calls are TRBV6-5 and TRBJ2-5, with D hard to call. The CDR3 has 14 amino acids. V was pared by 6 bases and J by 0 bases, with 11 bases between. Germline-derived CDR1 and CDR2 are MNHEY and SVGAGI. Here the CDR3 reads CASRLPPNQETQYF. As DNA, the CDR3 is TGTGCCAGCAGACTTCCCCCAAACCAAGAGACCCAGTACTTC.

V usage is TRBV28 and J usage is TRBJ2-7; weak D call: TRBD1 (6 bases). The CDR3 loop spans 13 amino acids. Per the germline V gene, CDR1 is MDHEN and CDR2 is SYDVKM. V was trimmed by 3 bases and J by 4 bases, leaving 10 bases between them. The CDR3 DNA follows: TGTGCCAGCAGTTTGACAGGCGAATACGAGCAGTACTTC. Its protein product is CASSLTGEYEQYF.

This chain connects TRBV9 to TRBJ2-3, with 10 nucleotides matching TRBD2. Germline-derived CDR1 and CDR2 are SGDLS and YYNGEE. With 3 bases clipped from V and 5 bases from J, the junction kept 3 bases outside the gene matches. CDR3 size: 14 residues. CDR3 in DNA: TGTGCCAGCAGCGAGACTAGCGGGCAAGATACGCAGTATTTT. Translated, it gives CASSETSGQDTQYF. Drawing the rest from reference TRBV9 and TRBJ2-3, the complete variable domain is DSGVTQTPKHLITATGQRVTLRCSPRSGDLSVYWYQQSLDQGLQFLIQYYNGEERAKGNILERFSAQQFPDLHSELNLSSLELGDSALYFCASSETSGQDTQYFGPGTRLTVL.

This chain uses TRBV2 with TRBJ2-5; D perhaps matches TRBD1 (6 bases). V lost 6 bases and J lost 2, with 13 bases in between. The CDR3 totals 14 residues. From germline, CDR1 is SNHLY and CDR2 FYNNEI. The DNA for the CDR3 is TGTGCCAGCAGCCCGACAGGACGTCAAGAGACCCAGTACTTC. Amino acid sequence: CASSPTGRQETQYF.

The chain combines TRBV28 with TRBJ2-2; maybe TRBD2 (6 bases). The length of the CDR3 is 13 residues. Germline CDR1 reads MDHEN; CDR2 reads SYDVKM. V shed 8 bases and J shed 6 bases, with 13 bases lying between them. The CDR3 region has the DNA TGTGCCAGCTGGGGAGGAGGGGCCGGGGAGCTGTTTTTT. Translating gives CASWGGGAGELFF.

The chain joins TRBV21-1 to TRBJ2-1; TRBD1 was called by the table and not checked on the DNA. TRBV21-1 corresponds to a pseudogene. The CDR3 extends over 15 amino acids. The CDR3 DNA sequence: TGTGCCAGCAGCGAGCGACAGGCGGATAACAATGAGCAGTTCTTC. Its protein product is CASSERQADNNEQFF.

The chain employs TRBV27 and TRBJ2-3, with 8 bases lining up with TRBD2. The trim removed 0 bases at V and 5 bases at J, leaving 7 bases unmatched. This CDR3 comprises 16 residues. Per germline, CDR1 MNHEY and CDR2 SMNVEV (reference sequence). The CDR3 DNA reads as TGTGCCAGCAGTTTATCGAGCGGGGGCGTAAGAGATACGCAGTATTTT. The encoded protein is CASSLSSGGVRDTQYF.

Comments on this clone: Other DNA sequences in this specimen translate into the identical CDR3. The CDR3 DNA reads TGTGCCAGCAGCCCACGTGCTAGCGGGGGCACAGATACGCAGTATTTT. Protein: CASSPRASGGTDTQYF. V and J are TRBV5-4 and TRBJ2-3; 9 nucleotides match TRBD2. Germline CDR1 reads SGHNT; CDR2 reads YYREEE (reference sequence). Germline trimming cut 4 bases from V and 1 base from J; bases unmatched to any gene: 7. CDR3 length: 16 amino acids.

The genes are TRBV5-1 and TRBJ1-3, with TRBD1 matching 7 bases. V was clipped by 4 bases and J by 4 bases; unmatched bases: 8. The CDR3 length is 15 residues. The germline V gene encodes CDR1 SGHRS and CDR2 YFSETQ. The DNA of the CDR3 is TGCGCCAGCAGCACCCGACAGGGAGCGGGAAACACCATATATTTT. The encoded protein is CASSTRQGAGNTIYF.

The V call is TRBV7-9, the J call TRBJ1-2; a possible D gene is TRBD1 (5 bases). Germline CDR1 is SEHNR and CDR2 is FQNEAQ (reference sequence). There are 12 residues in the CDR3. V was shortened by 1 base and J by 8 bases, with 8 bases between the two germline ends. The CDR3 protein is CASSLVREGYTF. The CDR3 DNA sequence: TGTGCCAGCAGCTTAGTCAGGGAAGGCTACACCTTC.

A note on this clone: The conserved phenylalanine or tryptophan is not found at the CDR3 terminus, so this likely reflects a read error. The DNA is omitted, as the CDR3 cannot be located on it reliably, and the CDR3 follows TCRdb's listing. This chain connects TRBV3-1 (or the pseudogene TRBV3-2) to TRBJ1-6; no check of the table's D call, TRBD1, against the DNA was made. Germline V CDR1 and CDR2: LGHDT, YNNKEL (reference sequence). The CDR3 is 12 residues long, ends included. The CDR3 reads CASSQAGTAIHL.

The rearrangement uses TRBV5-1 and TRBJ2-5; 9 bases fit TRBD2. Germline-derived CDR1 and CDR2 are SGHRS and YFSETQ. The junction had 1 base not matched to a gene; V was cut back by 0 bases and J by 1 base. The CDR3 is made up of 15 amino acids. CDR3 DNA sequence: TGCGCCAGCAGCTTGGGACTAGCGGTCCAAGAGACCCAGTACTTC. Amino acid sequence: CASSLGLAVQETQYF.

This chain uses TRBV12-3 or TRBV12-4 with TRBJ1-2; tentative D call: TRBD1 (5 bases). The CDR3 runs 12 residues. The V and J ends lost 3 bases and 7 bases respectively, with 9 bases between them. The CDR3 sequence: CASSFGQLGYTF. The CDR3 DNA sequence: TGTGCCAGCAGTTTCGGACAACTTGGCTACACCTTC.

The chain carries TRBV29-1 and TRBJ2-7; TRBD2 agrees at 9 bases. Germline CDR1 is SQVTM and CDR2 is ANQGSEA. Trimming at V came to 5 bases and at J to 1 base, leaving 9 bases not matched to a gene. The CDR3 has 15 residues. The CDR3 loop is CSVRGGDWASYEQYF. CDR3 bases: TGCAGCGTTCGCGGGGGGGATTGGGCGTCCTACGAGCAGTACTTC.

The chain is built from TRBV5-1 and TRBJ2-2; the D gene is possibly TRBD1 (6 bases). Germline CDR1 SGHRS, CDR2 YFSETQ. This CDR3 comprises 15 residues. V was clipped by 3 bases and J by 6 bases, with 15 bases between them. The CDR3 DNA is TGCGCCAGCAGCTCCATACAGGGTATGGCCGGGGAGCTGTTTTTT. Translation gives CASSSIQGMAGELFF. Supplemented by reference TRBV5-1 and TRBJ2-2, the full variable domain reads KAGVTQTPRYLIKTRGQQVTLSCSPISGHRSVSWYQQTPGQGLQFLFEYFSETQRNKGNFPGRFSGRQFSNSRSEMNVSTLELGDSALYLCASSSIQGMAGELFFGEGSRLTVL.

The chain links TRBV6-6 to TRBJ2-2; no definite D call. CDR1 and CDR2 (germline): MNHNY, SVGAGI (reference sequence). V lost 2 bases, J lost 7 bases, and 11 bases lay in between. The CDR3 has 14 residues. CDR3 protein: CASSYRSRLGELFF. CDR3 coding DNA: TGTGCCAGCAGTTACAGGTCCAGACTCGGGGAGCTGTTTTTT.

The chain combines TRBV30 with TRBJ2-2, with 7 nucleotides matching TRBD2. The CDR3 extends over 17 amino acids. Germline-derived CDR1 and CDR2 are GTSNPN and SVGIG (reference sequence). Germline trimming cut 2 bases from V and 6 bases from J; bases unmatched to any gene: 15. As DNA, the CDR3 is TGTGCCTGGAGTCAAGGACGACTAGCATCTGACCCCGGGGAGCTGTTTTTT. Its protein product is CAWSQGRLASDPGELFF.

The V gene is TRBV10-3, the J gene TRBJ2-1, with TRBD1 matching 8 bases. Germline CDR1 and CDR2: ENHRY and SYGVKD. The V and J ends lost 5 bases and 5 bases, in that order; junction bases with no gene match: 2. The CDR3 length is 13 residues. The chain's CDR3 is CAISPDRDNEQFF. The CDR3, as DNA: TGTGCCATCAGTCCGGACAGGGACAATGAGCAGTTCTTC.

V is TRBV5-6 and J is TRBJ2-7, with D possibly TRBD2 on 6 matching bases. Per the germline V gene, CDR1 is SGHDT and CDR2 is YYEEEE. Trimming pared 4 bases from V and 4 bases from J, leaving 15 bases between. CDR3 length: 14 amino acids. The CDR3 spells CASSPGLGGYEQYF. The CDR3, as DNA: TGTGCCAGCAGCCCAGGACTCGGGGGATACGAGCAGTACTTC.